Each of the 14 T cell receptor beta chains below was sequenced from the same sample in a study of naive and memory T cell subsets. General study results and limits: A few larger clonotypes appeared in naive repertoires, especially CD8, possibly memory cells re-expressing CD45RA.

Antigens for these TCRs are unknown. Two oligonucleotides, mixed equimolar, formed the beta constant-region primer covering TRBC1 and TRBC2. Four rounds of PCR amplified the ligated cDNA using nested alpha and beta constant-region primers plus SP2. TCRdb re-analysed the UMI-ligation and nested PCR reads in MiXCR, keeping a single row per CDR3 protein. The repertoire holds 85,000 to 130,000 distinct CDR3 sequences, with approximately 14% as singletons. Sequencing input: naive CD8+ T cells from blood. These receptors were taken from a human donor in good health.

The chain recombines TRBV28 with TRBJ2-1; 7 bases align to TRBD2. The ends lost 5 bases at V and 10 bases at J; junction bases unmatched: 14. Germline CDR1 and CDR2: MDHEN and SYDVKM. The CDR3 has 15 residues. CDR3 protein: CASSPEGWTSREQFF. CDR3 DNA sequence: TGTGCCAGCAGTCCAGAAGGCTGGACTAGTAGGGAGCAGTTCTTC.

The J gene is TRBJ2-7, the V gene TRBV7-9, with 8 positions matching TRBD2. The V and J ends lost 2 bases and 9 bases, in that order; junction bases with no gene match: 9. Germline CDR1 is SEHNR and CDR2 is FQNEAQ (reference sequence). CDR3 length: 14 amino acids. In DNA, the CDR3 is TGTGCCAGCAGCTTACCGGGAGGGCCCAGTCGGCAGTACTTC. Protein: CASSLPGGPSRQYF.

The count of this clonotype is one. This rearrangement joins TRBV4-3 to TRBJ2-1, with D tentatively TRBD1 (5 bases). Trimming took 1 base from V and 8 from J, leaving 15 bases between them. Germline-derived CDR1 and CDR2 are LGHNA and YSLEER. CDR3 size: 15 residues. CDR3 sequence (DNA): TGCGCCAGCAGCCAAGCGGAAGGGATGGGGCATGAGCAGTTCTTC. Its protein product is CASSQAEGMGHEQFF.

J is TRBJ1-2 and V is TRBV6-6; maybe TRBD1 (6 bases). Germline values: CDR1 MNHNY, CDR2 SVGAGI (reference sequence). V gave up 5 bases and J gave up 6 bases, with 19 bases separating them. The CDR3 sequence is 15 residues long. CDR3 residues: CASSDTAGGLDGYTF. CDR3 nucleotides: TGTGCCAGCAGTGACACGGCGGGGGGGCTCGATGGCTACACCTTC.

This clonotype was counted many times. The chain links TRBV7-9 to TRBJ2-3, with D perhaps TRBD1 (5 bases). Trimming pared 0 bases from V and 0 bases from J, leaving 10 bases between. Germline V CDR1 and CDR2: SEHNR, FQNEAQ (reference sequence). This CDR3 contains 16 residues. CDR3 in amino acids: CASSLATATSTDTQYF. The DNA of the CDR3 is TGTGCCAGCAGCTTAGCGACAGCCACTAGCACAGATACGCAGTATTTT.

This clonotype occurred a few times. The rearrangement links TRBV6-5 to TRBJ2-3; 14 bases match TRBD2. V shed 5 bases, J shed 5 bases, and the junction held 9 bases outside the gene matches. Per germline, CDR1 MNHEY and CDR2 SVGAGI. The CDR3 totals 17 residues. CDR3 residues: CASSIDYGLAGGDTQYF. The DNA for the CDR3 is TGTGCCAGCAGTATAGACTACGGACTAGCGGGAGGAGATACGCAGTATTTT.

The chain links TRBV11-3 to TRBJ2-1, with D possibly TRBD2 on 5 matching bases. Trimming took off 2 bases at V and 9 bases at J, with 8 bases between the two ends. Germline loops: CDR1 SGHNT, CDR2 YENEEA. This CDR3 has 12 residues. CDR3 nucleotides: TGTGCCAGCAGCTTACGGGATGCTGAGCAGTTCTTC. It translates to CASSLRDAEQFF. Looking up the rest from reference TRBV11-3 and TRBJ2-1 gives the full variable domain: EAGVVQSPRYKIIEKKQPVAFWCNPISGHNTLYWYLQNLGQGPELLIRYENEEAVDDSQLPKDRFSAERLKGVDSTLKIQPAELGDSAVYLCASSLRDAEQFFGPGTRLTVL.

This clonotype was picked up a small number of times. It is likely a read error, because the conserved phenylalanine at the end of the CDR3 is missing. The DNA is left out, because the CDR3 cannot be placed on it with certainty; the CDR3 is given as TCRdb lists it. This rearrangement joins TRBV12-3 or TRBV12-4 to TRBJ2-7; the table's D call, TRBD1, was not checked against the DNA. The CDR3 has 11 residues if both end residues are counted. The CDR3 is CASSLWRSGQL.

In its sample, this clonotype was seen a few times. V usage is TRBV27 and J usage is TRBJ2-7; D remains unclear. Deletions cut 2 bases from V and 5 bases from J, with 13 bases between. The CDR3 is made up of 14 amino acids. From germline, CDR1 is MNHEY and CDR2 SMNVEV (reference sequence). CDR3 bases: TGTGCCAGCAGTTTAATTGCAGGTTCGAACGAGCAGTACTTC. It codes for CASSLIAGSNEQYF.

This chain joins TRBV6-5 and TRBJ2-1, with 8 bases that match TRBD2. The CDR3 covers 15 residues. J lost 6 bases, V lost 6 bases, and 10 bases had no gene match. The V gene's germline CDR1 is MNHEY and CDR2 SVGAGI. DNA of the CDR3: TGTGCCAGCAGCCCCAGCGGGAGTTACGCCAATGAGCAGTTCTTC. It yields the protein CASSPSGSYANEQFF.

V gene TRBV27 combines with J gene TRBJ2-2, with D perhaps matching TRBD2 (5 bases). CDR1 is MNHEY, CDR2 SMNVEV, per germline (reference sequence). V lost 3 bases to trimming and J lost 1 base, with 6 bases between them. This CDR3 has 14 amino acids. The chain's CDR3 is CASSLSGNTGELFF. In DNA form, the CDR3 reads TGTGCCAGCAGTTTGAGCGGGAACACCGGGGAGCTGTTTTTT.

This clonotype was seen at least ten times. The V call is TRBV2, the J call TRBJ2-7; perhaps D is TRBD1 or TRBD2 (5 bases each). Germline CDR1 is SNHLY and CDR2 is FYNNEI. CDR3 length: 14 amino acids. V was pared by 3 bases and J by 5 bases, with 14 bases between. Here the CDR3 DNA reads TGTGCCAGCAGTGAGGAGTACGGGACGCACGAGCAGTACTTC. Protein product: CASSEEYGTHEQYF.

The CDR3 DNA sequence: TGTGCCAGCAGGCCTGTAGGCCAGGCCTACGAGCAGTACTTC. This translates into CASRPVGQAYEQYF. V usage is TRBV25-1 and J usage is TRBJ2-7; no firm D call. The CDR3 covers 14 residues. Germline values: CDR1 MGHDK, CDR2 SYGVNS. V gave up 6 bases and J gave up 2 bases, with 14 bases separating them.

The table lists this clonotype with a few counts. The gene calls are TRBV6-5 and TRBJ2-4, with D unclear. The CDR3 totals 13 residues. In germline, CDR1 is MNHEY, CDR2 SVGAGI. The ends were cut back, 8 bases at V and 4 bases at J, with 12 bases in the middle. In nucleotides, the CDR3 is TGTGCCAGCGCTGACCTCCAGAAAAACATTCAGTACTTC. Amino acids: CASADLQKNIQYF.